A single sample gave rise to the 7 T cell receptor beta chains below, sequenced in a study of blood T cell repertoires in COVID-19. Using immunoSEQ multiplex PCR, the repertoire was profiled, and TCRdb retains in-frame clones only, with some absent. The profile shows approximately 300,000 clones, about nine tenths of them singletons. The sample comprised peripheral blood. The receptors were gathered from a woman younger than 45 with COVID-19, enrolled during active disease.

V and J are TRBV28 and TRBJ2-2, with 7 bases fitting TRBD2. After removal of 5 bases from V and 6 bases from J, the junction contained 9 bases not matched to a gene. The CDR3 is made up of 15 amino acids. Germline lookup yields CDR1 MDHEN and CDR2 SYDVKM. For the CDR3, the DNA is TGTGCCAGCAGTCCGGGGTTAGCGGGCGCCGGGGAGCTGTTTTTT. This codes for CASSPGLAGAGELFF. The full variable domain, its missing parts supplied by reference TRBV28 and TRBJ2-2, is DVKVTQSSRYLVKRTGEKVFLECVQDMDHENMFWYRQDPGLGLRLIYFSYDVKMKEKGDIPEGYSVSREKKERFSLILESASTNQTSMYLCASSPGLAGAGELFFGEGSRLTVL.

The J gene is TRBJ2-7, the V gene TRBV6-6, with 7 bases identical to TRBD1. The CDR3 is 15 residues long. The V and J ends lost 6 bases and 0 bases, in that order; junction bases with no gene match: 8. In germline, CDR1 is MNHNY, CDR2 SVGAGI (reference sequence). CDR3: CASSQTGTSSYEQYF. CDR3 in DNA: TGTGCCAGCAGCCAGACAGGGACCAGCTCCTACGAGCAGTACTTC.

This clone has only one observation. The gene calls are TRBV5-6 and TRBJ2-5; 11 nucleotides match TRBD2. CDR1 is SGHDT and CDR2 is YYEEEE in the germline V gene. Unmatched junction bases numbered 7, after V lost 1 base and J lost 5 bases. CDR3 length: 16 amino acids. DNA for the CDR3: TGTGCCAGCAGCTTGTATCTAGCGGGAGGAAGTGAGACCCAGTACTTC. This codes for CASSLYLAGGSETQYF.

The chain combines TRBV4-1 with TRBJ1-2, with TRBD1 as a possible D gene (5 bases). CDR3 length equals 13 residues. V was pared by 0 bases and J by 4 bases, with 6 bases between. Looked up from germline, CDR1 is MGHRA and CDR2 is YSYEKL. The CDR3 protein is CASSQETAYGYTF. The DNA of the CDR3 is TGCGCCAGCAGCCAAGAGACAGCCTATGGCTACACCTTC.

The chain combines TRBV7-3 with TRBJ2-1; 9 bases align to TRBD1. Germline loops: CDR1 SGHTA, CDR2 FQGTGA. The CDR3 runs 16 residues. The V gene end was trimmed by 5 bases and the J gene end by 6 bases; junction bases not matched to a gene: 11. CDR3 nucleotide sequence: TGTGCCAGCAGCCCCAGGGACAGGGCGTTGGTCAATGAGCAGTTCTTC. Its translation: CASSPRDRALVNEQFF.

J is TRBJ2-7 and V is TRBV5-6, with D hard to call. CDR1 SGHDT and CDR2 YYEEEE come from the germline V gene. This CDR3 spans 11 amino acids. V shed 0 bases and J shed 7 bases, with 5 bases lying between them. CDR3 in amino acids: CASSLDLEQYF. Here the CDR3 DNA reads TGTGCCAGCAGCTTGGATCTGGAGCAGTACTTC.

The chain joins TRBV29-1 to TRBJ2-3; 9 bases fit TRBD1. The CDR3 is 16 residues long. Per the germline V gene, CDR1 is SQVTM and CDR2 is ANQGSEA. V lost 2 bases and J lost 0; bases outside the gene matches: 6. CDR3 sequence: CSVERGQGPSTDTQYF. The CDR3 DNA reads as TGCAGCGTTGAAAGGGGACAGGGACCTAGCACAGATACGCAGTATTTT.